This entry features one TCR beta chain sequence. Germline CDR1 and CDR2: SGHTA and FQGNSA. The CDR3 loop spans 13 amino acids. V was pared by 3 bases and J by 4 bases, with 7 bases between. The protocol was immunoSEQ multiplex PCR, while the TCRdb copy is restricted to in-frame clones and leaves out a portion. The sample lists some 120,000 clones; about 80% were seen once. The source of the sample is a study of PD-1 blockade in mismatch repair-deficient tumors. On the study more broadly: Enrolled 2013-2016, patients had progressing, pretreated mismatch repair-deficient cancers of 11 to 13 types.

PCR or immunohistochemistry showed mismatch repair deficiency in every enrolled patient. The chain recombines TRBV7-2 with TRBJ1-3; D is unresolved. The TCR was taken from an adult with mismatch repair-deficient cancer. The sequencing here drew on peripheral blood, taken about 60 weeks after starting pembrolizumab. The DNA of the CDR3 is TGTGCCAGCAGCTTTGGCAGGGGAAACACCATATATTTT. This encodes CASSFGRGNTIYF.